This T cell receptor beta chain is drawn from a study of cytomegalovirus exposure and HLA in healthy donors. This clone appeared a single time. PCR used 60 Vbeta primers and 13 Jbeta primers. Assay: immunoSEQ multiplex PCR; the TCRdb copy retains only in-frame clones and omits some. The table includes 70,000 or so clones, around 68% detected once. Trimming cost V 7 bases and J 7 bases, with 16 bases left between them. In germline, CDR1 is LNHDA, CDR2 SQIVND (reference sequence). This CDR3 region has 13 residues. This sequence was found in a woman in her 30s in good health and CMV-seronegative. The chain carries TRBV19 and TRBJ1-1, with TRBD1 as a possible D gene (5 bases). The sample comprised PBMCs. The CDR3, as DNA: TGTGCCAGTATCTTACAAGGGGTGAATGAAGCTTTCTTT. It codes for CASILQGVNEAFF.